The rows below give T cell receptor beta chains drawn from one sample of a study of cytomegalovirus exposure and HLA in healthy donors. TCRdb's copy holds only in-frame clones and misses some; the assay was immunoSEQ multiplex PCR. The sample contains about 130,000 clones, roughly 79% of which appear only once. Sequencing was done on a sample of PBMCs. Receptors were obtained from a woman aged 40 to 55 in good health and CMV-seronegative. Both conserved end residues are part of each CDR3.

V gene | CDR3 protein
TRBV5-1 | CASSLEGGGGQGETQYF
TRBV2 | CASSDNRGYNEQFF
TRBV27 | CASSLMRGAYGYTF
TRBV2 | CASSDPSPNEQFF
TRBV19 | CASSIEEGQTQYF
TRBV5-1 | CASSVQAHYGYTF
TRBV7-8 | CASSHRGDNQPQHF
TRBV6-5 | CASSYGDRVDSYEQYF
TRBV28 | CASSLRVGQPPGSYTF
TRBV27 | CASSETGNYGYTF
TRBV6-6 | CASSYTQNTEAFF
TRBV19 | CASSRVRTGGEQYF
TRBV6-5 | CASSYGTSPYNSPLHF
TRBV7-8 | CATAQSVSNHGYTF
TRBV19 | CASSIPHRVGGYTF
TRBV2 | CATTQDRGDYEQYF
TRBV29-1 | CSVDGGARTDTQYF
TRBV10-3 | CAISVLAGASNTGELFF
TRBV13 | CASSLFRQGTEAFF
TRBV10-3 | CAISGQGGTEAFF
TRBV4-3 | CASSQEKGSYGYTF
TRBV7-8 | CASSGLSGGIGGYTF
TRBV13 | CASSELSGGATHNEQFF
TRBV28 | CASSLRGSSYNSPLHF
TRBV7-9 | CSSSLARGPLNTEAFF
TRBV7-2 | CASSLGDRGNTIYF
TRBV11-2 | CASSLDPTGGNYGYTF
TRBV2 | CASLPRENTEAFF
TRBV5-4 | CASSSRGLGTEAFF
TRBV29-1 | CSVLSPGRNTEAFF
TRBV5-6 | CASSLRRTGPNTEAFF
TRBV27 | CASSLSITGANVLTF
TRBV4-1 | CASSGRDRGSYNSPLHF
TRBV4-2 | CASSQAAERGLTDTQYF
TRBV4-1 | CASSQDREATKTNEKLFF
TRBV13 | CASSLGGAGGYTF